This T cell receptor beta chain was sequenced during a study of response to subunit inactivated influenza vaccine. CDR1 and CDR2 (germline): SGHRS, YFSETQ. The length of the CDR3 is 13 residues. With 1 base removed from V and 1 base from J, the gap between germline ends came to 4 bases. Whole-study findings and limits: A suggestion made by the authors is that each seasonal influenza vaccination recruits few new T cells.

TCRdb used MiXCR to reprocess the RT-PCR reads, holding one entry per CDR3 protein. The table shows fewer than 550,000 distinct CDR3 sequences, with about 25% occurring only once. About this clonotype: Antigen: not known.

The receptor was derived from a man between 50 and 59 years old who received an inactivated influenza vaccine. The sequences come from CD4+ T cells sorted from PBMCs, collected 4 to 6 days after vaccination. The chain links TRBV5-1 to TRBJ2-3; D uncertain. The CDR3: CASSLYGTDTQYF. The CDR3 coding sequence is TGCGCCAGCAGCTTGTACGGCACAGATACGCAGTATTTT.